This TCR beta chain came from a study of control samples from healthy donors and cancer patients. The CDR3 runs 16 residues. CDR1 and CDR2 from the germline V gene are SGDLS and YYNGEE. V shed 3 bases and J 2 bases; nucleotides not matched to a gene: 6. Assay: immunoSEQ multiplex PCR; the TCRdb copy retains only in-frame clones and omits some. Here the sample spans under 150,000 clones, around 92% being singletons. This clonotype originated in a man between 45 and 60 years old with head and neck cancer. V usage is TRBV9 and J usage is TRBJ1-4; 8 nucleotides agree with TRBD1. Input material: PBMCs. In nucleotides, the CDR3 is TGTGCCAGCAGCGCCCGCTCAGGGGGCACTAATGAAAAACTGTTTTTT. Translating it yields CASSARSGGTNEKLFF.